This TCR beta chain is drawn from a study of neurological immune-mediated disorders. TCRdb analysed the 5' RACE reads with MiXCR anew, one entry per CDR3 protein. In the table there are about 74,000 distinct CDR3 sequences, 4% to 6% of which are singletons. The CDR3 consists of 12 residues. CDR1 DFQATT and CDR2 SNEGSKA come from the germline V gene (reference sequence). V lost 5 bases to trimming and J lost 2 bases, with 8 bases between them. This clonotype was recorded many times. The antigen is not known. Study-level points and caveats: HTLV-1-associated myelopathy had the most TCR clonal expansion, and multiple sclerosis had the least, less than healthy controls.

The sequence was obtained from a man younger than 35 with multiple sclerosis. Sequencing was carried out using PBMCs. V gene TRBV20-1 combines with J gene TRBJ2-3, with D hard to call. Here the CDR3 DNA reads TGCAGTGCTTTCGACAACACAGATACGCAGTATTTT. Protein sequence: CSAFDNTDTQYF.